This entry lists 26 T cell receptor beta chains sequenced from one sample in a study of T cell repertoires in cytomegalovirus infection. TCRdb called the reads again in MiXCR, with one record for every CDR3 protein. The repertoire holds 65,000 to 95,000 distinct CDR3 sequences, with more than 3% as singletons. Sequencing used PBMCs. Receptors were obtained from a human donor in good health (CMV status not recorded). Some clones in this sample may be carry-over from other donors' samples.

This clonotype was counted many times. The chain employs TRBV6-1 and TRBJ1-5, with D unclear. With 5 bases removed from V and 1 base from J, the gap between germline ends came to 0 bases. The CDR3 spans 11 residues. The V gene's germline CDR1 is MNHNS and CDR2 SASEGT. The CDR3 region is CASSSNQPQHF. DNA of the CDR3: TGTGCCAGCAGTAGCAATCAGCCCCAGCATTTT.

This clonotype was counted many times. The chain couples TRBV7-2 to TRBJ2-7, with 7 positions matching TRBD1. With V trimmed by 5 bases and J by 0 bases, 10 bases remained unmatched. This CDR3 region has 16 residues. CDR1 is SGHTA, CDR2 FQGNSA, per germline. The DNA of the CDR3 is TGTGCCAGCAGCCCACACCACAGGGGCTCCTCCTACGAGCAGTACTTC. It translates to CASSPHHRGSSYEQYF.

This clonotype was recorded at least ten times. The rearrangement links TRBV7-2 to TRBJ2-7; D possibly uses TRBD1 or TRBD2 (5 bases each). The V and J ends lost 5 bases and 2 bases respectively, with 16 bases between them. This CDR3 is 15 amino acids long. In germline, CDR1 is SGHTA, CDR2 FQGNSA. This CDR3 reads CASSVMGDRAYEQYF. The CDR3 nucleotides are TGTGCCAGCAGCGTCATGGGGGACCGCGCCTACGAGCAGTACTTC.

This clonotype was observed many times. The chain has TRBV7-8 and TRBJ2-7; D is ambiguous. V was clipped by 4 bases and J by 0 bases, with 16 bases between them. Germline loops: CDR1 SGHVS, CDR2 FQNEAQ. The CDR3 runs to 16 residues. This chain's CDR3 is CASSWYFSPSSYEQYF. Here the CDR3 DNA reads TGTGCCAGCAGCTGGTACTTCAGTCCCAGCTCCTACGAGCAGTACTTC.

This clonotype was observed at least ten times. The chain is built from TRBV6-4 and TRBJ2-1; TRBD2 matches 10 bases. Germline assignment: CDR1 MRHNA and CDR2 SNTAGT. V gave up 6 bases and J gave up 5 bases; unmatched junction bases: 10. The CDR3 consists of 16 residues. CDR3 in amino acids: CASSPRVAGGHNEQFF. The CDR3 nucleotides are TGTGCCAGCAGCCCAAGGGTAGCGGGGGGCCACAATGAGCAGTTCTTC.

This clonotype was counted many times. CDR3 sequence: CASRLAGGRVGTDTQYF. The CDR3 nucleotides are TGTGCCAGCAGACTAGCGGGGGGACGGGTTGGCACAGATACGCAGTATTTT. V gene TRBV12-3 or TRBV12-4 combines with J gene TRBJ2-3; 12 nucleotides match TRBD2. The CDR3 runs to 17 residues. With 6 bases clipped from V and 1 base from J, the junction kept 8 bases outside the gene matches.

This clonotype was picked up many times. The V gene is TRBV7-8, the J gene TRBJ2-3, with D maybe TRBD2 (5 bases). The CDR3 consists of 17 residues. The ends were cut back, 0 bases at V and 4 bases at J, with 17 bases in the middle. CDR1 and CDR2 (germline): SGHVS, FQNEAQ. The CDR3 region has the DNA TGTGCCAGCAGCTTAGCTAGGAGCGGTGTGAGGGCAGATACGCAGTATTTT. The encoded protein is CASSLARSGVRADTQYF.

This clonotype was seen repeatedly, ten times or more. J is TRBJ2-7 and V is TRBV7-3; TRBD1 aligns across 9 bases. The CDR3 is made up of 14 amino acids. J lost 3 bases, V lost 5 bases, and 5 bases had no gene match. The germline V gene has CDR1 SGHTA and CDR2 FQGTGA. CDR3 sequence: CASSPGGQGYEQYF. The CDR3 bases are TGTGCCAGCAGCCCGGGGGGACAGGGCTACGAGCAGTACTTC.

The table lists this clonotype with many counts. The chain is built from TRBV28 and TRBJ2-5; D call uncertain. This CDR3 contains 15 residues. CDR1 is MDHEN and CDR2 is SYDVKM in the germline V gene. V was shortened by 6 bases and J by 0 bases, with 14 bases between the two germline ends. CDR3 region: CASSATTTYQETQYF. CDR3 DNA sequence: TGTGCCAGCAGCGCCACGACAACCTACCAAGAGACCCAGTACTTC.

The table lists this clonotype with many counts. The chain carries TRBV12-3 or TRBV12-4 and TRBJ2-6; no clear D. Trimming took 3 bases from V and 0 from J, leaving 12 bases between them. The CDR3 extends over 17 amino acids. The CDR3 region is CASSFLPLGSGANVLTF. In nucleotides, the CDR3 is TGTGCCAGCAGTTTTTTGCCTCTGGGCTCTGGGGCCAACGTCCTGACTTTC.

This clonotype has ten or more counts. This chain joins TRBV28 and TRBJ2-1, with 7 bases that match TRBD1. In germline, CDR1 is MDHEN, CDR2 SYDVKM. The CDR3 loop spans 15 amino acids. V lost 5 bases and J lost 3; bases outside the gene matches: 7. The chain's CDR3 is CASSRTRGFYNEQFF. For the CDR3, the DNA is TGTGCCAGCAGTCGAACCAGGGGGTTCTACAATGAGCAGTTCTTC.

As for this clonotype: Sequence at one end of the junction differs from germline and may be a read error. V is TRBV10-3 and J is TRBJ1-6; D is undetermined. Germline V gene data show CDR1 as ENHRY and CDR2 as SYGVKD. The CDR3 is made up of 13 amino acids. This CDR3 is CAIRSGSDSPPHF. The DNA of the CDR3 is TGTGCCATCAGATCAGGATCGGATTCACCCCCCCACTTT.

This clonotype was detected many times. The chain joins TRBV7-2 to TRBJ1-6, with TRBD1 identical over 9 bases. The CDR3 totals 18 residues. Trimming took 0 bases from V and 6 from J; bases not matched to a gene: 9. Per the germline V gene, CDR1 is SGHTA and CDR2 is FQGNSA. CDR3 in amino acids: CASSLAVSGQGINSPLHF. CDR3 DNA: TGTGCCAGCAGCTTAGCGGTATCGGGACAGGGAATTAATTCACCCCTCCACTTT.

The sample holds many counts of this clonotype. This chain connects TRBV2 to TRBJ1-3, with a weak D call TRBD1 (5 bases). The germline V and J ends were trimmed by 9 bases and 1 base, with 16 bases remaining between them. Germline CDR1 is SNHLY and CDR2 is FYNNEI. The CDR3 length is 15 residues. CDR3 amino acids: CASRRDRSSGNTIYF. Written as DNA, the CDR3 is TGTGCCAGTCGTCGGGACCGATCTTCTGGAAACACCATATATTTT.

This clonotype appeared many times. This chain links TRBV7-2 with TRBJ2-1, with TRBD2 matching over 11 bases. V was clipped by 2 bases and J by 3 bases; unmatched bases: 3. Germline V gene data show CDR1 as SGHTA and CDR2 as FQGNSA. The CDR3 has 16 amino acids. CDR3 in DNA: TGTGCCAGCAGCTTAAGTACTAGCGGGGGCTACAATGAGCAGTTCTTC. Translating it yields CASSLSTSGGYNEQFF.

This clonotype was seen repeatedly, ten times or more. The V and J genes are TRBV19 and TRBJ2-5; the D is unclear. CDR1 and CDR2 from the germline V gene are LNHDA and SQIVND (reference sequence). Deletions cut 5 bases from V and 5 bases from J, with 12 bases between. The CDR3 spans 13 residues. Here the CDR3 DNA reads TGTGCCAGTAGTCCTCCCGTCGGGGAGACCCAGTACTTC. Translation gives CASSPPVGETQYF.

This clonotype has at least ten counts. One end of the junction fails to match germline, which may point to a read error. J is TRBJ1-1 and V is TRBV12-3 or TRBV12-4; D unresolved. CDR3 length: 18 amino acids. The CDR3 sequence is CASSSPPISFEANTETFF. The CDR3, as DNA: TGTGCCAGCAGTTCTCCTCCTATTTCGTTCGAGGCGAACACTGAAACTTTCTTT.

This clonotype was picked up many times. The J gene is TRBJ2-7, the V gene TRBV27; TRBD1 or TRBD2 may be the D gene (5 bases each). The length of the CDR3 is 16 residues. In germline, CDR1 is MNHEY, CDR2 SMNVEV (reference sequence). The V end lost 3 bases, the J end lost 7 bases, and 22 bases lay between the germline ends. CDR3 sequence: CASSFGPSRVEEEQYF. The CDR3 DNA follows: TGTGCCAGCAGTTTTGGGCCTAGCAGGGTAGAGGAAGAGCAGTACTTC.

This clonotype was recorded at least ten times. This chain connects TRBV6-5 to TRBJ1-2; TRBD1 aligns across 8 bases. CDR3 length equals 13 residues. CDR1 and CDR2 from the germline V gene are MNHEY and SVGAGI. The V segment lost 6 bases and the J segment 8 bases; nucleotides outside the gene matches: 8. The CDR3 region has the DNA TGTGCCAGCAGGATTCAGGGGGCAGGCGGCTACACCTTC. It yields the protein CASRIQGAGGYTF.

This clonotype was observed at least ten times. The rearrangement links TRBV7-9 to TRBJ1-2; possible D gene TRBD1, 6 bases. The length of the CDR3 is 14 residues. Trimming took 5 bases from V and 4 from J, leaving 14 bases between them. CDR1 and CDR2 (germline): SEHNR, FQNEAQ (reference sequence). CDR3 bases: TGTGCCAGCAGCCCCGGGACAATCGTCTATGGCTACACCTTC. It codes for CASSPGTIVYGYTF.

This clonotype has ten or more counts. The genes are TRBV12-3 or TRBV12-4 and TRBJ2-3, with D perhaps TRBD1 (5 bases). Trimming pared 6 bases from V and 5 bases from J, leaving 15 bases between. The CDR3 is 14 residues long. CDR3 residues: CASSYTGPLDTQYF. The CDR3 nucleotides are TGTGCCAGCAGCTATACAGGCCCCCTAGATACGCAGTATTTT.

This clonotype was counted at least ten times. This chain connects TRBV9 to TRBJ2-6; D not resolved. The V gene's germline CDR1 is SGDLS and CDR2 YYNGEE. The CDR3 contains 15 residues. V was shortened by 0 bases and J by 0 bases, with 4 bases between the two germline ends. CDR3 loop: CASSVGDSGANVLTF. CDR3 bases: TGTGCCAGCAGCGTAGGAGACTCTGGGGCCAACGTCCTGACTTTC.

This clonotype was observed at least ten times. The CDR3 nucleotides are TGTGCCAGCAGCTTCGGGGGCCCGAACACTGAAGCTTTCTTT. Its translation: CASSFGGPNTEAFF. The rearrangement joins TRBV7-9 to TRBJ1-1, with a tentative D call TRBD1 (6 bases). This CDR3 comprises 14 residues. V lost 3 bases and J lost 1, with 9 bases in between. Per the germline V gene, CDR1 is SEHNR and CDR2 is FQNEAQ (reference sequence).

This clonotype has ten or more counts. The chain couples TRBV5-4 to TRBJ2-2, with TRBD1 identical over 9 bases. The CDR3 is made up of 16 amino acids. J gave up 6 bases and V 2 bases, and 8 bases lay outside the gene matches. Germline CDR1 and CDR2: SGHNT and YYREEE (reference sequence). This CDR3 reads CASSFWDRVIPGELFF. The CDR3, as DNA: TGTGCCAGCAGCTTCTGGGACAGGGTAATTCCCGGGGAGCTGTTTTTT. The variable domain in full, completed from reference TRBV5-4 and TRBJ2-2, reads ETGVTQSPTHLIKTRGQQVTLRCSSQSGHNTVSWYQQALGQGPQFIFQYYREEENGRGNFPPRFSGLQFPNYSSELNVNALELDDSALYLCASSFWDRVIPGELFFGEGSRLTVL.

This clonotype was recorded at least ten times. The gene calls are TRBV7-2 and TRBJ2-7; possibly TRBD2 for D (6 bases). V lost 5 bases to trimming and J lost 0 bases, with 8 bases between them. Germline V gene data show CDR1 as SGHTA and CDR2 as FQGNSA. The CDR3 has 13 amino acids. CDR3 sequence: CASSPTSSYEQYF. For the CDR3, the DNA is TGTGCCAGCAGCCCGACTAGCTCCTACGAGCAGTACTTC.

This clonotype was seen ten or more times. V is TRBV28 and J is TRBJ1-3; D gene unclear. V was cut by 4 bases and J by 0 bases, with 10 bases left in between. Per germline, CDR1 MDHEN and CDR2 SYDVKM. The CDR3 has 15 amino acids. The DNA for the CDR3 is TGTGCCAGCAGTTCCGCCGGGAGCTCTGGAAACACCATATATTTT. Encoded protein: CASSSAGSSGNTIYF. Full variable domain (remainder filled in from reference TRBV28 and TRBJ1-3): DVKVTQSSRYLVKRTGEKVFLECVQDMDHENMFWYRQDPGLGLRLIYFSYDVKMKEKGDIPEGYSVSREKKERFSLILESASTNQTSMYLCASSSAGSSGNTIYFGEGSWLTVV.